One and the same sample provided the 6 T cell receptor beta chains below, sequenced in a study of T cells in Graves' hyperthyroidism and ophthalmopathy. The CDR3 regions of TCR beta were amplified from RNA transcripts. The TCR CDR3 first-round RT-PCR relied on the HTBI primer set. TCRdb analysed the multiplex PCR reads with MiXCR anew, one entry per CDR3 protein. The sample has roughly 250,000 distinct CDR3 sequences; over 15% are singletons. Specimen: blood. The origin of the receptors is a young woman with Graves' ophthalmopathy.

This clonotype was seen ten or more times. V usage is TRBV11-2 and J usage is TRBJ2-6, with D tentatively TRBD1 (6 bases). Trimming stripped 2 bases from V and 4 bases from J, with 18 bases between. The CDR3 covers 18 residues. Germline-derived CDR1 and CDR2 are SGHAT and FQNNGV. The CDR3 DNA follows: TGTGCCAGCAGCTTAAACCCGATAGGGGGAGCAGGGGCCAACGTCCTGACTTTC. Protein sequence: CASSLNPIGGAGANVLTF.

This clonotype appeared many times. The rearrangement links TRBV7-9 to TRBJ1-6; 7 bases align to TRBD1. V lost 5 bases and J lost 9; bases outside the gene matches: 7. Germline values: CDR1 SEHNR, CDR2 FQNEAQ (reference sequence). CDR3 length: 14 amino acids. CDR3: CASSLGTETSPLHF. The CDR3 nucleotides read TGTGCCAGCAGCCTCGGGACAGAAACTTCACCCCTCCACTTT.

There are many counts of this clonotype. The chain joins TRBV28 to TRBJ2-7; D may be TRBD2 (5 bases). The CDR3 extends over 12 amino acids. The V and J ends lost 3 bases and 7 bases respectively, with 10 bases between them. Germline V gene sequence: CDR1 MDHEN, CDR2 SYDVKM. CDR3 region: CASSFGGQEQYF. CDR3 in DNA: TGTGCCAGCAGTTTCGGCGGGCAGGAGCAGTACTTC. The full variable domain, with the rest looked up from reference TRBV28 and TRBJ2-7, is DVKVTQSSRYLVKRTGEKVFLECVQDMDHENMFWYRQDPGLGLRLIYFSYDVKMKEKGDIPEGYSVSREKKERFSLILESASTNQTSMYLCASSFGGQEQYFGPGTRLTVT.

This clonotype was recorded at least ten times. The chain's CDR3 is CASSKAGTSGGDTQYF. In DNA form, the CDR3 reads TGTGCCAGCAGTAAAGCCGGGACTAGCGGGGGAGATACGCAGTATTTT. This rearrangement joins TRBV27 to TRBJ2-3; 14 positions match TRBD2. V was clipped by 5 bases and J by 5 bases; unmatched bases: 6. This CDR3 is built from 16 residues. CDR1 is MNHEY, CDR2 SMNVEV, per germline (reference sequence).

The V and J genes are TRBV2 and TRBJ2-1; 8 nucleotides line up with TRBD1. This CDR3 comprises 14 residues. Trimming at V came to 6 bases and at J to 10 bases, leaving 11 bases not matched to a gene. Germline V CDR1 and CDR2: SNHLY, FYNNEI. CDR3 nucleotides: TGTGCCAGCAGCTCCCCCGGGACAGGTGTCGAGCAGTTCTTC. Residues: CASSSPGTGVEQFF.

This clonotype showed up many times. The V gene is TRBV6-1, the J gene TRBJ2-3, with D unclear. V was cut by 5 bases and J by 0 bases, with 15 bases left in between. The CDR3 runs to 16 residues. Germline values: CDR1 MNHNS, CDR2 SASEGT. The chain's CDR3 is CASSPGSRASTDTQYF. The CDR3 nucleotides read TGTGCCAGCAGTCCCGGGTCTAGGGCAAGCACAGATACGCAGTATTTT.